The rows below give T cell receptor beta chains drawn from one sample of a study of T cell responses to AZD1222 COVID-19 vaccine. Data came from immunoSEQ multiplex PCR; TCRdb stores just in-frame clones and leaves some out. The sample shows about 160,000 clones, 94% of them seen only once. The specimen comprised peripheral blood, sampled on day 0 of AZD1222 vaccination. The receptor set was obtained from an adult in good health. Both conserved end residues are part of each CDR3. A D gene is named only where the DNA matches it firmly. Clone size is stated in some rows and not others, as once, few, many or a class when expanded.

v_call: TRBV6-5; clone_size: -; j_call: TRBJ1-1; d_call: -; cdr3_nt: TGTGCCAGCAGTTACTTCGGAATTAGGGTGAACACTGAAGCTTTCTTT; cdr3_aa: CASSYFGIRVNTEAFF
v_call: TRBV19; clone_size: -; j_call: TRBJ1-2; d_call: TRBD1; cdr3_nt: TGTGCCAGTAGTATCCCCTCACGGGACAGGGTAAATGGCTACACCTTC; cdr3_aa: CASSIPSRDRVNGYTF
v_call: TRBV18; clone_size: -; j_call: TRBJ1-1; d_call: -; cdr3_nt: TGTGCCAGCTCACCACCGGGGGGGCTGAGGAACACTGAAGCTTTCTTT; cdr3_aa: CASSPPGGLRNTEAFF
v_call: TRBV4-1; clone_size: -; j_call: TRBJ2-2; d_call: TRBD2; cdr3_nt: TGCGCCAGCAGCCAATCTAGCGGGGGGGCCCGCACCGGGGAGCTGTTTTTT; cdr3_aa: CASSQSSGGARTGELFF
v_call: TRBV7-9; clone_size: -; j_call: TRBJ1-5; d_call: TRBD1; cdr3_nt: TGTGCCAGCAGCTTAGCGGACAGGGGAGATCAGCCCCAGCATTTT; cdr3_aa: CASSLADRGDQPQHF
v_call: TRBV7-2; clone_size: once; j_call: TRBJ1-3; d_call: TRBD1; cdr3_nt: TGTGCCAGCAGCAAATTACAGGGGCCTAGGGGAGGCACCATATATTTT; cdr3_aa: CASSKLQGPRGGTIYF
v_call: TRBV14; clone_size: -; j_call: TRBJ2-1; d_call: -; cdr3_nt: TGTGCCAGCAGCCAAGGAGTGGTCAGGGAGGAGTTCTTC; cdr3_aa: CASSQGVVREEFF
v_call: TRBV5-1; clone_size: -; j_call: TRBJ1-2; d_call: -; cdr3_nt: TGCGCCAGCAGCTTGGCCGGGGATGGCTACACCTTC; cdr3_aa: CASSLAGDGYTF
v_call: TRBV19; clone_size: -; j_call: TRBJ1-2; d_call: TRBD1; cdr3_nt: TGTGCCAGTAGTATAGGGAAAACAGGGGTCTATGGCTACACCTTC; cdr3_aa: CASSIGKTGVYGYTF
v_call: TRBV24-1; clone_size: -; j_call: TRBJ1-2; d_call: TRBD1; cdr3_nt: TGTGCCACCAGTGACCGGACAGGGAATGGCTACACCTTC; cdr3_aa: CATSDRTGNGYTF
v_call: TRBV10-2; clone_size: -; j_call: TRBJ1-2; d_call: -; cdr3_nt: TGCGCCAGCAGTGAGTCGGGGGACGGACGGGCCGTCGGCTACACCTTC; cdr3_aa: CASSESGDGRAVGYTF
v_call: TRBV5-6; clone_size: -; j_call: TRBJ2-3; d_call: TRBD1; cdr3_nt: TGTGCCAGCAGCTTCCCGGACAGGTGGACAGATACGCAGTATTTT; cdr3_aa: CASSFPDRWTDTQYF
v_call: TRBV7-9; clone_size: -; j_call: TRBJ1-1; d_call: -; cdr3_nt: TGTGCCAGCAGCTTAGTACAGGCAGGGAACACTGAAGCTTTCTTT; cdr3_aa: CASSLVQAGNTEAFF
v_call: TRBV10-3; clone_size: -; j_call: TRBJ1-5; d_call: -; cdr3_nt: TGTGCCATCAGTGAGTCGAATAGGGGTAGCAATCAGCCCCAGCATTTT; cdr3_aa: CAISESNRGSNQPQHF
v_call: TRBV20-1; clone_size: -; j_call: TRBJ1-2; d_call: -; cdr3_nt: TGCAGTGCTGAAGCTAGGGGGGGCTACACCTTC; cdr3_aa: CSAEARGGYTF
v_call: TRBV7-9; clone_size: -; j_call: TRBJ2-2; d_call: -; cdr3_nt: TGTGCCAGCAGCTTACGGGGTGGAAACGGGGAGCTGTTTTTT; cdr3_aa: CASSLRGGNGELFF
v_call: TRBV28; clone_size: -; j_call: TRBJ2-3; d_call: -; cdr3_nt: TGTGCCAGCAGTTTCGGGGCCTCACTCCAAGATACGCAGTATTTT; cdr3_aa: CASSFGASLQDTQYF
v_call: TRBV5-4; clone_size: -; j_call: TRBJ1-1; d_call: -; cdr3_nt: TGTGCCAGCAGCGGAACAGTGAACACTGAAGCTTTCTTT; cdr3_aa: CASSGTVNTEAFF
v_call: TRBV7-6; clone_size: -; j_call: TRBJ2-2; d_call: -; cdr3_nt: TGTGCCAGCAGCTTCTTGGAAACAGGGATCGGGGAGCTGTTTTTT; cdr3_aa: CASSFLETGIGELFF
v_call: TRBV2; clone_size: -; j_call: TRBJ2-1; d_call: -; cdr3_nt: TGTGCCAGCAGTGGATCAGGGGATTTGAGGTACAATGAGCAGTTCTTC; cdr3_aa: CASSGSGDLRYNEQFF
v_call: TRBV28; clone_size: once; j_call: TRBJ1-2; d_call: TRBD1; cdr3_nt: TGTGCCAGCAGTCTAAGCAAGACAGGGGGAGGGGGCTACACCTTC; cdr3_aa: CASSLSKTGGGGYTF
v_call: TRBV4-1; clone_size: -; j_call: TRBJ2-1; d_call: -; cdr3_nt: TGCGCCAGCAGCCAAATGGGGGGGGCCTGGAGTGAGCAGTTCTTC; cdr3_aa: CASSQMGGAWSEQFF
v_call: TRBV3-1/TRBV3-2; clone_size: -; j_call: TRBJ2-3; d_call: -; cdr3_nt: TGTGCCAGCAGCCCCGGGGCGGGGGATACGCAGTATTTT; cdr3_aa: CASSPGAGDTQYF
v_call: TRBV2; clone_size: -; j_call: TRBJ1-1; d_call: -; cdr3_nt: TGTGCCAGCAGTGGGGATATAGCTTTCTTT; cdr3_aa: CASSGDIAFF
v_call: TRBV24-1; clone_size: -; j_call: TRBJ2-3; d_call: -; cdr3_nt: TGTGCCACCAGTCGCCAGGGCACAGATACGCAGTATTTT; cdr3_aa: CATSRQGTDTQYF
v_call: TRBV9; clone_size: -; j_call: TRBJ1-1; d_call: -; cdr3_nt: TGTGCCAGCAGCCCTGGGCTTTACTACACTGAAGCTTTCTTT; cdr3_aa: CASSPGLYYTEAFF
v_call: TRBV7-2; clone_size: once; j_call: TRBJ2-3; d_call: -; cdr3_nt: TGTGCCAGCAGCTTGGACCTAGCTATAGATACGCAGTATTTT; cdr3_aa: CASSLDLAIDTQYF
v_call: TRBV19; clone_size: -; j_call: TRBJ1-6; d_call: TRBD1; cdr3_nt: TGTGCCAGTGCGTCCGGGACAGGCTATAATTCACCCCTCCACTTT; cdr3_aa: CASASGTGYNSPLHF
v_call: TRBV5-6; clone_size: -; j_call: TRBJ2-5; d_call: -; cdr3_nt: TGTGCCAGCAGCTCCGGGGATAGGAGAGTAGAGACCCAGTACTTC; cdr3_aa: CASSSGDRRVETQYF
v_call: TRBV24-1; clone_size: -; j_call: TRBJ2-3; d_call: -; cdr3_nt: TGTGCCACCTCGGGCAGCACAGATACGCAGTATTTT; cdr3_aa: CATSGSTDTQYF
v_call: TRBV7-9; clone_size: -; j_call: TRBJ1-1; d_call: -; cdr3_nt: TGTGCCAGCAGCTTAGAGTACCTACAAGAAGGGAACACTGAAGCTTTCTTT; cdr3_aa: CASSLEYLQEGNTEAFF
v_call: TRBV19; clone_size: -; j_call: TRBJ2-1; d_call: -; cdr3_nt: TGTGCCAGTTCCCTCGGCCAGCCCAATGAGCAGTTCTTC; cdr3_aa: CASSLGQPNEQFF
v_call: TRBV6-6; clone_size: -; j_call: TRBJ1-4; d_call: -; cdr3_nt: TGTGCCAGCAGTCGAGTCGCGCCAGCAACTAATGAAAAACTGTTTTTT; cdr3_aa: CASSRVAPATNEKLFF
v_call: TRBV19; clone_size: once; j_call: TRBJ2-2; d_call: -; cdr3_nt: TGTGCCAGTAGTAAAGTTGCGAACACCGGGGAGCTGTTTTTT; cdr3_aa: CASSKVANTGELFF
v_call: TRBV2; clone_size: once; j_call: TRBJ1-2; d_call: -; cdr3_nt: TGTGCCAGCATCGGGTGGTCGTATGGCTACACCTTC; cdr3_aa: CASIGWSYGYTF
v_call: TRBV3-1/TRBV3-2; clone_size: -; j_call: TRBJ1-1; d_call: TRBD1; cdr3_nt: TGTGCCAGCAGCCAAGCCTCCGGGACAGGGGGAGGGGCTTTCTTT; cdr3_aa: CASSQASGTGGGAFF
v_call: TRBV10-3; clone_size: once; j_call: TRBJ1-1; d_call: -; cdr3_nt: TGTGCCATCAGTGGGCTACTGGGGGGGCTGGGAACTGAAGCTTTCTTT; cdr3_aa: CAISGLLGGLGTEAFF
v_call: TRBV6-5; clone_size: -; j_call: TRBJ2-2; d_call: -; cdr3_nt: TGTGCCAGCAGTTACTCGAGTTCCCGGAACGAGCTGTTTTTT; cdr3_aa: CASSYSSSRNELFF
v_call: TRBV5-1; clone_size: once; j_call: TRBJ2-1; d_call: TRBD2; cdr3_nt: TGCGCCAGCAGCTTGGGTACTAGCGAGATAGGTGAGCAGTTCTTC; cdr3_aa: CASSLGTSEIGEQFF
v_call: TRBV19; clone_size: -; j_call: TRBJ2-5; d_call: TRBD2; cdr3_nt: TGTGCCAGTAGTAACCTGGGAGGGGCCTCCCGCGGGGAGACCCAGTACTTC; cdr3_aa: CASSNLGGASRGETQYF
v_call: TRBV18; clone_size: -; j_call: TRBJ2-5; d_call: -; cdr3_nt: TGTGCCAGCTCACCAGACCCAGAGACCCAGTACTTC; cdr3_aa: CASSPDPETQYF
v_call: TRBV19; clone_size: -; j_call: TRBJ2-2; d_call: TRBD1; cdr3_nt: TGTGCCAGTAGTGGGGGAGAGGGGGCAAACACCGGGGAGCTGTTTTTT; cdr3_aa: CASSGGEGANTGELFF
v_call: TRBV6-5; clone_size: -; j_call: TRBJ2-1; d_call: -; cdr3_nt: TGTGCCAGCAGTTACTCGTTAGGGCCGACGAATGAGCAGTTCTTC; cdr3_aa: CASSYSLGPTNEQFF
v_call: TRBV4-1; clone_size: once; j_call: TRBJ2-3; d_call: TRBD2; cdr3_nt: TGCGCCAGCAGCCTACTGGGGGGGGCAGATACGCAGTATTTT; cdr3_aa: CASSLLGGADTQYF
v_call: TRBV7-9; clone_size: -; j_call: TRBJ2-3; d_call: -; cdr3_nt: TGTGCCAGCAGCCCCCTATTCAACACAGATACGCAGTATTTT; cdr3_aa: CASSPLFNTDTQYF
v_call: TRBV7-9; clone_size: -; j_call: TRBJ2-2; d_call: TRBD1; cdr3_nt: TGTGCCAGCAGCTTTCCGGGACAGGGTAGACCCGGGGAGCTGTTTTTT; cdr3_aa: CASSFPGQGRPGELFF
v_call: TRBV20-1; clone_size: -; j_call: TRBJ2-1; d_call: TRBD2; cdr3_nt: TGCAGTGCTAGTGGCCGGGAGGCCTACAATGAGCAGTTCTTC; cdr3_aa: CSASGREAYNEQFF
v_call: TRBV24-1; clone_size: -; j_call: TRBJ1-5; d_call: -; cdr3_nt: TGTGCCACCAGTGATATACCTGGGGACAATCAGCCCCAGCATTTT; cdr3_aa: CATSDIPGDNQPQHF
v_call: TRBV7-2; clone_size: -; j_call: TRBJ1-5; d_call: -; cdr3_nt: TGTGCCAGCAGCTTATCAACAGGGTCGAGCAATCAGCCCCAGCATTTT; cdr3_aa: CASSLSTGSSNQPQHF
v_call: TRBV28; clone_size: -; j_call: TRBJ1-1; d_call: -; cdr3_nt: TGTGCCAGCAGCCCTGGGCCGATAAACACTGAAGCTTTCTTT; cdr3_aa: CASSPGPINTEAFF
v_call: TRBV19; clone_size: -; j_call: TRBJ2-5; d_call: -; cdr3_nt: TGTGCCAGTACCGAATCTCCTATGCAAGAGACCCAGTACTTC; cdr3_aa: CASTESPMQETQYF
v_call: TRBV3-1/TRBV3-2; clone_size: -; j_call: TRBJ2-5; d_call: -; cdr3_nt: TGTGCCAGCAGCCTCTACTGGGGGGGGGCAAAGGAGACCCAGTACTTC; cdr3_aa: CASSLYWGGAKETQYF
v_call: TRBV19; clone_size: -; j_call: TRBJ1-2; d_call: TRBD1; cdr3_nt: TGTGCCAGTAGTACCGGGACAGGGGTTCACTATGGCTACACCTTC; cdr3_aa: CASSTGTGVHYGYTF